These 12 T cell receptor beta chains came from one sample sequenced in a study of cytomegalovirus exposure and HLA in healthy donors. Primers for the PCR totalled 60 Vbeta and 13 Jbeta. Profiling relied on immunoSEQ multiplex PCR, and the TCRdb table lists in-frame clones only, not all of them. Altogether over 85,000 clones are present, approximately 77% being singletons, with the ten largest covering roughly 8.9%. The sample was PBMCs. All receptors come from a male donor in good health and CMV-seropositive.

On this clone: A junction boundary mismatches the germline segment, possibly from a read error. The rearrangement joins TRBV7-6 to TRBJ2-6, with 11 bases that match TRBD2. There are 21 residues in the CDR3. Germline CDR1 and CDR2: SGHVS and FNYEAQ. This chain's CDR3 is CASSLPGLIAGGPSGANGLTF. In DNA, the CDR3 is TGTGCCAGCAGCTTACCGGGCCTAATAGCGGGAGGGCCTTCTGGGGCCAACGGCCTGACTTTC. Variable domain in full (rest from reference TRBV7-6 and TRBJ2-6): GAGVSQSPRYKVTKRGQDVALRCDPISGHVSLYWYRQALGQGPEFLTYFNYEAQQDKSGLPNDRFSAERPEGSISTLTIQRTEQRDSAMYRCASSLPGLIAGGPSGANGLTFGAGSRLTVL.

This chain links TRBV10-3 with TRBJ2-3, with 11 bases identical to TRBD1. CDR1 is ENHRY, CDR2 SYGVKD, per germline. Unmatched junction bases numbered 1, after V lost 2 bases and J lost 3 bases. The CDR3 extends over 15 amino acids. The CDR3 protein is CAISEGTGGTDTQYF. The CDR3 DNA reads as TGTGCCATCAGTGAGGGGACAGGGGGGACAGATACGCAGTATTTT.

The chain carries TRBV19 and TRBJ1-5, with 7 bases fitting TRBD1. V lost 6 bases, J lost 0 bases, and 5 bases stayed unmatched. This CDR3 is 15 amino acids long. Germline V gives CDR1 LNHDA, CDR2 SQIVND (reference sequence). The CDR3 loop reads CASSGTANSNQPQHF. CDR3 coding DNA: TGTGCCAGTAGCGGGACAGCAAATAGCAATCAGCCCCAGCATTTT. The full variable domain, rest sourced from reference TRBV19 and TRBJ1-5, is DGGITQSPKYLFRKEGQNVTLSCEQNLNHDAMYWYRQDPGQGLRLIYYSQIVNDFQKGDIAEGYSVSREKKESFPLTVTSAQKNPTAFYLCASSGTANSNQPQHFGDGTRLSIL.

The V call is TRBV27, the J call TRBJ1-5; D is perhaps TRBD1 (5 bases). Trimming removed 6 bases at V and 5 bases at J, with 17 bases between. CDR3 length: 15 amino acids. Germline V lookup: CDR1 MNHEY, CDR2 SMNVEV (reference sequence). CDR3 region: CASSPRRQSYQPQHF. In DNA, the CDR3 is TGTGCCAGCAGCCCAAGGCGACAGAGTTATCAGCCCCAGCATTTT.

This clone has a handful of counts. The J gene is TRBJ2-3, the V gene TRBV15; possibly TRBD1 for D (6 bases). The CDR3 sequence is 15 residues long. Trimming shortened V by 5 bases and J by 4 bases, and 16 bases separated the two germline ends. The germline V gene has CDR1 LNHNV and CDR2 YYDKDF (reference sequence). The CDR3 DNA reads TGTGCCACCAGCGGATTACAGGGTACGGCAGATACGCAGTATTTT. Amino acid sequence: CATSGLQGTADTQYF.

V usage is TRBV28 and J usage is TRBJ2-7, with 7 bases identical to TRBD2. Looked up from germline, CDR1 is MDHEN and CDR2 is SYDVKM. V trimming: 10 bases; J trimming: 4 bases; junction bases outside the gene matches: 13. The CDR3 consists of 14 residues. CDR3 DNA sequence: TGTGCCACCAACAGTCTAGCGGAGGGTTACGAGCAGTACTTC. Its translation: CATNSLAEGYEQYF.

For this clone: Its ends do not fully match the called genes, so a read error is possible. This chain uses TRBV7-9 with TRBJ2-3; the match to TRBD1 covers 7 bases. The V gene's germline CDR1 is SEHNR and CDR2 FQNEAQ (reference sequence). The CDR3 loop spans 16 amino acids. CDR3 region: CSSSLAPGQDTDTQYF. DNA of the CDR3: TGTTCCAGCAGCTTAGCCCCCGGACAGGACACAGATACGCAGTATTTT.

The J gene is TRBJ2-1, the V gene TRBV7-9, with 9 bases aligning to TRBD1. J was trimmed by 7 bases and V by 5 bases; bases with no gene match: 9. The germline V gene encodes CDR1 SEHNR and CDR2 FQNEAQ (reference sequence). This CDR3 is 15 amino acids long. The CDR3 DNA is TGTGCCAGCAGCCGTGGGACAGGGATAATGAATGAGCAGTTCTTC. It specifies CASSRGTGIMNEQFF. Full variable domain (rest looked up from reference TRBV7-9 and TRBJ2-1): DTGVSQNPRHKITKRGQNVTFRCDPISEHNRLYWYRQTLGQGPEFLTYFQNEAQLEKSRLLSDRFSAERPKGSFSTLEIQRTEQGDSAMYLCASSRGTGIMNEQFFGPGTRLTVL.

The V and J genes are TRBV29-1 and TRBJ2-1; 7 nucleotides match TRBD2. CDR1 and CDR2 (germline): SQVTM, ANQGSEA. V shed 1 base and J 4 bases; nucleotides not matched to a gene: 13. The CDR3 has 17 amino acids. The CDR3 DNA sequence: TGCAGCGTTGAAGGAGTTGGCCGGCGGGAGCCTTACAATGAGCAGTTCTTC. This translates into CSVEGVGRREPYNEQFF.

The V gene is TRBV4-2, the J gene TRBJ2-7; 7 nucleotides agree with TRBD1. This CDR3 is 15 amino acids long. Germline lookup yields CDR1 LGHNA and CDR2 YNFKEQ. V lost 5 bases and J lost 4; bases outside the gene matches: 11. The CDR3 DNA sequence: TGTGCCAGCAGCGAAGGGACGGGACAGCAATACGAGCAGTACTTC. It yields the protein CASSEGTGQQYEQYF.

CDR3 DNA: TGCGCCAGCAGCCAGGTGGACTTCCTTCCTGGGACCTACGAGCAGTACTTC. Protein: CASSQVDFLPGTYEQYF. This chain joins TRBV4-1 and TRBJ2-7, with D perhaps TRBD2 (5 bases). CDR1 is MGHRA and CDR2 is YSYEKL in the germline V gene. The ends were cut back, 3 bases at V and 2 bases at J, with 20 bases in the middle. This CDR3 is built from 17 residues.

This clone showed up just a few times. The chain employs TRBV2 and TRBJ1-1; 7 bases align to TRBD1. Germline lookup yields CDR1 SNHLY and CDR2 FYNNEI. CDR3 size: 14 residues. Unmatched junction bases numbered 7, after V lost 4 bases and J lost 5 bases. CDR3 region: CASSGGGGRTEAFF. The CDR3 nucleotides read TGTGCCAGCAGTGGAGGGGGCGGGAGGACTGAAGCTTTCTTT. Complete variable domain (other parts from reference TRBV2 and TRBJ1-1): EPEVTQTPSHQVTQMGQEVILRCVPISNHLYFYWYRQILGQKVEFLVSFYNNEISEKSEIFDDQFSVERPDGSNFTLKIRSTKLEDSAMYFCASSGGGGRTEAFFGQGTRLTVV.